This T cell receptor (beta chain) originates from a study of T cells in Graves' hyperthyroidism and ophthalmopathy (dated 2019 in TCRdb). With regard to the full study: TCR V-J signatures able to tell the groups apart were searched for in a discovery cohort of about a hundred patients, of whom 43 had Graves' ophthalmopathy and 55 to 65 had stable Graves' hyperthyroidism. Prospective prediction of ophthalmopathy was tested in an independent validation cohort consisting of some 18 hyperthyroidism patients and more than 15 patients who later progressed to ophthalmopathy. The 85 to 100 discovery patients were divided at random into training and test sets in a 7:3 ratio. In six Graves' hyperthyroidism patients, the study also compared T-cell repertoires from thyroid tissue with T-cell repertoires from blood. Once sampling was done, hyperthyroidism patients were given methimazole at a starting dose of 30 mg daily, whereas ophthalmopathy patients were given high-dose intravenous methylprednisolone. According to the paper, TCR Vbeta CDR3 sequencing was carried out on 120 to 150 peripheral blood samples, which came from more than 40 ophthalmopathy, around 75 hyperthyroidism and some 17 progressor patients.

The TCR beta CDR3 regions were amplified from the RNA transcripts. The TCR CDR3 was subjected to a first round of RT-PCR using the HTBI primer set and the Qiagen OneStep RT-PCR kit. A second multiplex PCR round built the libraries, followed by size selection and purification. Paired-end sequencing of the libraries was performed with 100 bp reads on an Illumina HiSeq2000. As for the original processing: SOAPnuke was used to process the raw data, with reads discarded if the reads contained adapters or uncalled bases, had a mean Phred below 15, or lacked an exact constant-primer or identifier match. High-quality paired reads were merged with COPE v1.2.5, and unique nucleotide sequences were defined as clonotypes. Clonotypes were aligned to IMGT TRBV, TRBD and TRBJ reference segments using MiTCR v1.1. Analysis was restricted to V-J combinations with a frequency above 0.0001, which covered 98% to 99.2% of repertoires. A TCS score was defined as the ratio of F50 (clonal expansion) to E x V (chaos), with BLOSUM62-based TCRdist applied between CDR3 peptides within each V-J. Welch's t-statistics and random forest reduced 500 to 550 V-J features to 10 to 15, which were used in a naive Bayes classifier (R e1071). The Morisita-Horn index was used to measure how similar the thyroid and blood repertoires were. TCRdb trimmed the raw reads at Q25, called clones with MiXCR and kept productive beta chains. Each CDR3 protein gets just one entry, which takes the most common genes and DNA from the rows behind it. TCRdb's processing, not the authors' own work, is the source of the V and J calls. The sample contains around 580,000 distinct CDR3 sequences, under 60% of them found a single time. Of the sample, about 7.8% falls within the top ten clones.

A patient counted as having stable Graves' hyperthyroidism if no progression to ophthalmopathy occurred over 18 months of follow-up. Hyperthyroidism patients were newly diagnosed, had a disease duration of under 2 months, and were aged 18 to 65 years. Any patient with an uncontrolled infection, another autoimmune disease, pregnancy or lactation was excluded. Clinical symptoms, serum thyroxine and TRAb, thyroid ultrasound, and orbital computed tomography formed the basis for the diagnoses. Total RNA was extracted with Trizol reagent, and quality was checked on an Agilent 2100 Bioanalyzer. The germline V gene (reference sequence) supplies CDR1 DFQATT and CDR2 SNEGSKA. V is reduced by 1 base and J by 4 bases, leaving a spacing of 20 bases between them. From the cysteine through the phenylalanine, the CDR3 covers 18 amino acids. Only the CDR3 portion is preserved as DNA: 54 bases, with reading frame beginning at the first base.

This clonotype was found many times. No antigen is known for it. Base qualities were left out, and no much larger clone turns up one base away. General study outcomes and caveats: No statistical method was used to fix the sample size in advance, and group allocation was not hidden from the investigators. Blood samples also contained most of the expanded thyroid clonotypes (frequency above 0.001), which suggests that blood repertoires may reflect thyroid immune responses. Ophthalmopathy was separated from stable hyperthyroidism by a 13 V-J signature model, with around 90% sensitivity and roughly 81% specificity obtained in cross-validation and 80%/75% obtained in testing. During validation, the model predicted progression to ophthalmopathy a median of approximately 6 months ahead of onset, with almost 71% sensitivity and under 85% specificity.

Sequencing was done on a sample of peripheral blood or thyroid tissue (not recorded which). The sequence was collected from a woman aged 18-29 years with Graves' hyperthyroidism. The V and J genes are TRBV20-1 and TRBJ1-6; matching of 5 bases hints at TRBD1 as the D gene. The CDR3 protein: CSARVPSRQGVYNSPLHF. The DNA reads as follows: TGCAGTGCTAGAGTCCCGTCTCGGCAGGGCGTATATAATTCACCCCTCCACTTT.